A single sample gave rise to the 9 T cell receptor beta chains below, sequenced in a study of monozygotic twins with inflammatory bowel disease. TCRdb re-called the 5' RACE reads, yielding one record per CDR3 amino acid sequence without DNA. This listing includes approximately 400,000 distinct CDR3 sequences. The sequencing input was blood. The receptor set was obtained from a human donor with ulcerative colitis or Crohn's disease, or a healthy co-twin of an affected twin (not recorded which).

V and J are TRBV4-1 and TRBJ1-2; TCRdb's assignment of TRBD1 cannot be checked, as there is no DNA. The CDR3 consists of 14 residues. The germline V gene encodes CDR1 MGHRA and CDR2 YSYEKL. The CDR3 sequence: CASSPVGRSYGYTF.

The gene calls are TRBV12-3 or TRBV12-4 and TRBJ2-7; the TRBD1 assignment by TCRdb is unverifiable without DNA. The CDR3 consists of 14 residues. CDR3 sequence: CASSISGGRYEQYF.

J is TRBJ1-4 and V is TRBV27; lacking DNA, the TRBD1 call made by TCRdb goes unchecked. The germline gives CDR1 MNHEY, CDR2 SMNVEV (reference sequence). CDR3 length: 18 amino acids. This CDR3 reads CASSGETGGIPFNEKLFF. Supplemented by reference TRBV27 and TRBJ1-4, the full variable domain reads EAQVTQNPRYLITVTGKKLTVTCSQNMNHEYMSWYRQDPGLGLRQIYYSMNVEVTDKGDVPEGYKVSRKEKRNFPLILESPSPNQTSLYFCASSGETGGIPFNEKLFFGSGTQLSVL.

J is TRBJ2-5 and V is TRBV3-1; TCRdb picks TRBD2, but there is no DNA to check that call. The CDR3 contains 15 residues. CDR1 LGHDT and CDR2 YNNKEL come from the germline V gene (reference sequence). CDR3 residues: CASSLRTSGQETQYF.

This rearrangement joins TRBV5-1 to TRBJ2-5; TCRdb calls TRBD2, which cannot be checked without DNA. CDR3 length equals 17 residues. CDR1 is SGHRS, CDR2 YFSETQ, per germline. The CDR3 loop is CASTRTSGGNSGETQYF.

The chain's CDR3 is CASSFGNQPQHF. This chain uses TRBV12-3 or TRBV12-4 with TRBJ1-5. The CDR3 is 12 residues long.

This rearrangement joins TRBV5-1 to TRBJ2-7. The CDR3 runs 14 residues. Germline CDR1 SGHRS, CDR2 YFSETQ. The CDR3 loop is CASSLLVGSYEQYF. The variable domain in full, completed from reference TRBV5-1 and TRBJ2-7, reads KAGVTQTPRYLIKTRGQQVTLSCSPISGHRSVSWYQQTPGQGLQFLFEYFSETQRNKGNFPGRFSGRQFSNSRSEMNVSTLELGDSALYLCASSLLVGSYEQYFGPGTRLTVT.

CDR3: CASSLSGLTGGLFF. The V call is TRBV27, the J call TRBJ2-2. Germline assignment: CDR1 MNHEY and CDR2 SMNVEV (reference sequence). The CDR3 has 14 amino acids.

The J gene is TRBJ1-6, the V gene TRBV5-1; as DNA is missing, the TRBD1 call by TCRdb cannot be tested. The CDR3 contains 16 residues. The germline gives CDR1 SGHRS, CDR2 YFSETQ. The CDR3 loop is CASSLDASTGNSPLHF. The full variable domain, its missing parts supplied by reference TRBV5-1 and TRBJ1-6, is KAGVTQTPRYLIKTRGQQVTLSCSPISGHRSVSWYQQTPGQGLQFLFEYFSETQRNKGNFPGRFSGRQFSNSRSEMNVSTLELGDSALYLCASSLDASTGNSPLHFGNGTRLTVT.